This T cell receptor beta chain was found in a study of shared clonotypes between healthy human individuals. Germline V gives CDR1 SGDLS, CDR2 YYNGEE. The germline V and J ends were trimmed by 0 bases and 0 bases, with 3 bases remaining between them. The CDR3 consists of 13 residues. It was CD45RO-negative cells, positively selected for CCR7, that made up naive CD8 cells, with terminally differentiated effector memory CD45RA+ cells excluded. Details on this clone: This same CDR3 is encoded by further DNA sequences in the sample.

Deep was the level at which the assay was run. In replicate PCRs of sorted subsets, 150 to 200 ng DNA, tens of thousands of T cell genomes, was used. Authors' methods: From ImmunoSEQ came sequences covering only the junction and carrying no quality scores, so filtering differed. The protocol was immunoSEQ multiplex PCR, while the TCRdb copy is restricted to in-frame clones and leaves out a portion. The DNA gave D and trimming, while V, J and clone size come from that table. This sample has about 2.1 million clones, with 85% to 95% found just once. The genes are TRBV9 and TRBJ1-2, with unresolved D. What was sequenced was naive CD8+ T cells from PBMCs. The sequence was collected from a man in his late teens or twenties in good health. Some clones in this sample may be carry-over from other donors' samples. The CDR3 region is CASSVGSNYGYTF. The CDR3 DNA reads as TGTGCCAGCAGCGTAGGCTCTAACTATGGCTACACCTTC. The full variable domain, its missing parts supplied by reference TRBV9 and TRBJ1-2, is DSGVTQTPKHLITATGQRVTLRCSPRSGDLSVYWYQQSLDQGLQFLIQYYNGEERAKGNILERFSAQQFPDLHSELNLSSLELGDSALYFCASSVGSNYGYTFGSGTRLTVV.